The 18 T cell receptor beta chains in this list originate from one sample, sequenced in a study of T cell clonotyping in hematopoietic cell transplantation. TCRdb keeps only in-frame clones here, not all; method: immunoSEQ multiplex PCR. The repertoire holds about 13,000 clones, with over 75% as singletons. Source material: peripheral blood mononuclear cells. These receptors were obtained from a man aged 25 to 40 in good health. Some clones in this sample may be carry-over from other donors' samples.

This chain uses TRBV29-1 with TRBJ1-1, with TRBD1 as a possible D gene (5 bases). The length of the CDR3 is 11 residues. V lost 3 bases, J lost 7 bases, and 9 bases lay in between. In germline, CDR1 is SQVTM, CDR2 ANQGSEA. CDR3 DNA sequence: TGCAGCGTTGAGGGGGTAGGTGAAGCTTTCTTT. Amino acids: CSVEGVGEAFF.

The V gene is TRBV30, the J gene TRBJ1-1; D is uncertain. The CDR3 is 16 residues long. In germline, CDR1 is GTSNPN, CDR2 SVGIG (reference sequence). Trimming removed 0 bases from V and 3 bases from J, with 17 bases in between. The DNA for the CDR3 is TGTGCCTGGAGTGTACGAGGTTCCCGGAGTGACACTGAAGCTTTCTTT. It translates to CAWSVRGSRSDTEAFF.

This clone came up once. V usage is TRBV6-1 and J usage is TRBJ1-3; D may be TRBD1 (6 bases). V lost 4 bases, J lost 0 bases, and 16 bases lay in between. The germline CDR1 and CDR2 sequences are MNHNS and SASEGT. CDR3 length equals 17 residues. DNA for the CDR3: TGTGCCAGCAGTGTAAGACCGGGACATTTCTCTGGAAACACCATATATTTT. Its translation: CASSVRPGHFSGNTIYF.

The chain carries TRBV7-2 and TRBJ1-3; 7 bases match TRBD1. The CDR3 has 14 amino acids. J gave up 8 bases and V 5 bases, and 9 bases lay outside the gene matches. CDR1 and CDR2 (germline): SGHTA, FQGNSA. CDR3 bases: TGTGCCAGCAGCCCCGACAGGGCGCTCTACACCATATATTTT. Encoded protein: CASSPDRALYTIYF.

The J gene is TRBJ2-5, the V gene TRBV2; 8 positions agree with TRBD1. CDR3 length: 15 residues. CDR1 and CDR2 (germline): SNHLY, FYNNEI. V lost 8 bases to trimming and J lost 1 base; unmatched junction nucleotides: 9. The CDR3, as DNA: TGTGCCAGCCAAACCGACAGGGGCGGCCAAGAGACCCAGTACTTC. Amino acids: CASQTDRGGQETQYF.

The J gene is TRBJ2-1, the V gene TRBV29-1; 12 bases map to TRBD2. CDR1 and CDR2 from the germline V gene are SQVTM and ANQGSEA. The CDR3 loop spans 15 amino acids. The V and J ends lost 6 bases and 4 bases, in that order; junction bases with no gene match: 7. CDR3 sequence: CSVRTSGRSYNEQFF. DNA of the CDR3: TGCAGCGTCCGCACTAGCGGGAGGAGTTACAATGAGCAGTTCTTC.

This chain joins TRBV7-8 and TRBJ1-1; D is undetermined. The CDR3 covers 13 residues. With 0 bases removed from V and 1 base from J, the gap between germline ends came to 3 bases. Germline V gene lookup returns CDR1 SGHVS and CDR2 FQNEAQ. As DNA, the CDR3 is TGTGCCAGCAGCTTAGCTGAGAACACTGAAGCTTTCTTT. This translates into CASSLAENTEAFF.

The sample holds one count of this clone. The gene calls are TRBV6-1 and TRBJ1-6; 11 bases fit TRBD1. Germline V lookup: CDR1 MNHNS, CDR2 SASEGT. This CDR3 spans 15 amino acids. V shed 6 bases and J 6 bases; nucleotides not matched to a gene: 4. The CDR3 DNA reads TGTGCCAGCAGCGCCGGGACAGGGGGTAATTCACCCCTCCACTTT. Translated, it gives CASSAGTGGNSPLHF.

The CDR3 region is CASSSWAGSGREKLFF. The DNA of the CDR3 is TGTGCCAGCAGCTCCTGGGCAGGGTCGGGACGAGAAAAACTGTTTTTT. The chain uses TRBV7-8 and TRBJ1-4; possibly TRBD1 for D (5 bases). This CDR3 is built from 16 residues. Looked up from germline, CDR1 is SGHVS and CDR2 is FQNEAQ. With 4 bases removed from V and 8 bases from J, the gap between germline ends came to 20 bases. Variable domain in full (rest from reference TRBV7-8 and TRBJ1-4): GAGVSQSPRYKVAKRGQDVALRCDPISGHVSLFWYQQALGQGPEFLTYFQNEAQLDKSGLPSDRFFAERPEGSVSTLKIQRTQQEDSAVYLCASSSWAGSGREKLFFGSGTQLSVL.

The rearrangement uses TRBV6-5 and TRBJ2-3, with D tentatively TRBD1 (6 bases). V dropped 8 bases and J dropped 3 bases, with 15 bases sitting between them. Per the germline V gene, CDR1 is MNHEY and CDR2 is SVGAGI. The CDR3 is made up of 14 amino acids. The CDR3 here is CASRTPTGTDTQYF. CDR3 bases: TGTGCCAGCCGGACACCCACAGGGACAGATACGCAGTATTTT.

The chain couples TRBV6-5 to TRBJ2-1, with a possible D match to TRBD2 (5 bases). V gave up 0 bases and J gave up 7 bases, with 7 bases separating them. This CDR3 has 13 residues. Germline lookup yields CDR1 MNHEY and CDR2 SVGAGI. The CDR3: CASSYSRGNEQFF. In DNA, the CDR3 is TGTGCCAGCAGTTACTCACGAGGGAATGAGCAGTTCTTC.

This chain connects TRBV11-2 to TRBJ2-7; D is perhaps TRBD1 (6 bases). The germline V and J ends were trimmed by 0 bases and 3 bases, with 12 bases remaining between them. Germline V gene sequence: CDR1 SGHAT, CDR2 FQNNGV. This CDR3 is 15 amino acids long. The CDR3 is CASSLEAGQIYEQYF. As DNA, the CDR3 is TGTGCCAGCAGCTTAGAAGCCGGACAGATCTACGAGCAGTACTTC.

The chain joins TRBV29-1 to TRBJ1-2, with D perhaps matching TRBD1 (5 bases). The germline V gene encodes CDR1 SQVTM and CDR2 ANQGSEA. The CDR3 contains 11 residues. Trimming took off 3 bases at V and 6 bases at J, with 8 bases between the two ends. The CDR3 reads CSVEGGDGYTF. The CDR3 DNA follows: TGCAGCGTTGAGGGGGGGGATGGCTACACCTTC.

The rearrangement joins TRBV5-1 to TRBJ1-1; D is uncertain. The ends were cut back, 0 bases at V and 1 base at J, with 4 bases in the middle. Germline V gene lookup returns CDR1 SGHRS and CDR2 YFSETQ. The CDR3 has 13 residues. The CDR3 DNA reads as TGCGCCAGCAGCTTGGAGCCGAACACTGAAGCTTTCTTT. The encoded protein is CASSLEPNTEAFF.

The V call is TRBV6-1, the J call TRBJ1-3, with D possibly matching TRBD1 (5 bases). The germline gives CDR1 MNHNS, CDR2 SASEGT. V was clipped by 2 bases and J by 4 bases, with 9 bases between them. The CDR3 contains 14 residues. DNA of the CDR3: TGTGCCAGCAGTGAACACGGGACCGGAAACACCATATATTTT. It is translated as CASSEHGTGNTIYF.

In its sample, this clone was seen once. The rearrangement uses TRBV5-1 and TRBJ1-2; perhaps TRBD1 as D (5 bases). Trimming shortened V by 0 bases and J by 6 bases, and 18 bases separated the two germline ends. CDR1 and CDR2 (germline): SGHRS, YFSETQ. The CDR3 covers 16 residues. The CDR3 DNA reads TGCGCCAGCAGCTTGGGTTCGGGGACTGGGAGGGATGGCTACACCTTC. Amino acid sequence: CASSLGSGTGRDGYTF.

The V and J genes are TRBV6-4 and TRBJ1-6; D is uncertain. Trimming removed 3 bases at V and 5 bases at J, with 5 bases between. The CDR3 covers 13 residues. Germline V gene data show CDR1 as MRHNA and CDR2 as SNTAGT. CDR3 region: CASSEGNNSPLHF. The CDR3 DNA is TGTGCCAGCAGTGAGGGGAATAATTCACCCCTCCACTTT.

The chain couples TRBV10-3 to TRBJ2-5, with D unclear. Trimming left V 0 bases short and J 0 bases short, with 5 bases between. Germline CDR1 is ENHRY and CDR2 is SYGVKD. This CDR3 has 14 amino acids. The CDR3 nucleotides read TGTGCCATCAGTGAGTCTGGCCACCAAGAGACCCAGTACTTC. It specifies CAISESGHQETQYF.